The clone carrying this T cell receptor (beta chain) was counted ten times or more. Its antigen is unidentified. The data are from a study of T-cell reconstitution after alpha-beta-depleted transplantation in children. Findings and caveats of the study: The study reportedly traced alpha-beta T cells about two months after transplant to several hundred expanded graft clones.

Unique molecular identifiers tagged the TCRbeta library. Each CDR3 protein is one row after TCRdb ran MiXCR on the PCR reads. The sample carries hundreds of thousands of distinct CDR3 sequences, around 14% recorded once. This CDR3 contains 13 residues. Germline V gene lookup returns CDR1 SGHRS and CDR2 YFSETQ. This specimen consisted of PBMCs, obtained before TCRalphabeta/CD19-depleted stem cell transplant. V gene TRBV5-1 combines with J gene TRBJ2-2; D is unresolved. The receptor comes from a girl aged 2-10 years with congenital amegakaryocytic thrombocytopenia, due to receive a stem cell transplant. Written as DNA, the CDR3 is TGCGCGACGCCCAATTCGAACACCGGGGAGCTGTTTTTT. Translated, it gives CATPNSNTGELFF.